A single sample is the source of the 28 T cell receptor beta chains below, sequenced in a study of blood T cell repertoires in COVID-19. Only in-frame clones appear in the TCRdb table, and some are missing; sequencing was by immunoSEQ multiplex PCR. The table shows over 250,000 clones, with about 81% occurring only once. The sequenced sample was PBMCs or T cells enriched from blood (not recorded which). The origin of the receptors is a man aged 30-40 years with acute COVID-19.

The sample holds one count of this clone. The chain couples TRBV6-5 to TRBJ2-1; D not resolved. The CDR3 has 13 amino acids. Per the germline V gene, CDR1 is MNHEY and CDR2 is SVGAGI. V lost 6 bases to trimming and J lost 8 bases, with 14 bases between them. CDR3 bases: TGTGCCAGCAGGTTCTTCTTCTCGGATGAGCAGTTCTTC. Residues: CASRFFFSDEQFF.

The rearrangement joins TRBV14 to TRBJ1-1; possible D gene TRBD1, 6 bases. The germline gives CDR1 SGHDN, CDR2 FVKESK. The CDR3 totals 15 residues. V was trimmed by 4 bases and J by 2 bases, leaving 14 bases between them. The DNA of the CDR3 is TGTGCCAGCAGCCTTGACAGGAACCAAAACACTGAAGCTTTCTTT. As protein: CASSLDRNQNTEAFF.

In the case of this clone: The sample has other DNA sequences that encode this CDR3 too. CDR3 residues: CASSAGDTGELFF. The CDR3 bases are TGTGCCAGCAGTGCGGGAGACACCGGGGAGCTGTTTTTT. The J gene is TRBJ2-2, the V gene TRBV6-4, with a tentative D call TRBD2 (6 bases). Germline lookup yields CDR1 MRHNA and CDR2 SNTAGT. The V end was cut by 4 bases, the J end by 3 bases, with 6 bases between. The CDR3 covers 13 residues.

The chain links TRBV14 to TRBJ1-3; D remains ambiguous. V was cut by 0 bases and J by 7 bases, with 16 bases left in between. The CDR3 extends over 16 amino acids. Germline V CDR1 and CDR2: SGHDN, FVKESK. The CDR3 here is CASSQDLTNRRNTIYF. The CDR3 region has the DNA TGTGCCAGCAGCCAAGATCTAACCAATCGGCGGAACACCATATATTTT.

J is TRBJ1-2 and V is TRBV4-3, with 8 positions matching TRBD1. CDR1 and CDR2 from the germline V gene are LGHNA and YSLEER. The CDR3 loop spans 15 amino acids. The V segment lost 3 bases and the J segment 7 bases; nucleotides outside the gene matches: 10. The chain's CDR3 is CASSHAGTGHRGYTF. The CDR3 coding sequence is TGCGCCAGCAGCCATGCCGGGACAGGTCATCGTGGCTACACCTTC.

A few counts support this clone. The V gene is TRBV19, the J gene TRBJ2-2; weak D call: TRBD1 (6 bases). CDR3 length: 15 residues. Trimming left V 4 bases short and J 6 bases short, with 15 bases between. The germline gives CDR1 LNHDA, CDR2 SQIVND (reference sequence). CDR3 protein: CASSTAQGYAGELFF. CDR3 nucleotides: TGTGCCAGTAGTACGGCGCAGGGGTACGCCGGGGAGCTGTTTTTT. Based on the CDR3 plus reference TRBV19 and TRBJ2-2, the full variable domain is DGGITQSPKYLFRKEGQNVTLSCEQNLNHDAMYWYRQDPGQGLRLIYYSQIVNDFQKGDIAEGYSVSREKKESFPLTVTSAQKNPTAFYLCASSTAQGYAGELFFGEGSRLTVL.

The chain couples TRBV7-3 to TRBJ2-1, with 7 bases fitting TRBD2. Losses at the gene ends were 1 base for V and 7 bases for J; bases not matched to a gene: 13. Looked up from germline, CDR1 is SGHTA and CDR2 is FQGTGA. This CDR3 is built from 17 residues. The CDR3 loop reads CASSLMELAGRKNEQFF. The CDR3 DNA follows: TGTGCCAGCAGCTTAATGGAGTTAGCGGGCCGCAAGAATGAGCAGTTCTTC. Filled out from reference TRBV7-3 and TRBJ2-1, the complete variable domain reads GAGVSQTPSNKVTEKGKYVELRCDPISGHTALYWYRQSLGQGPEFLIYFQGTGAADDSGLPNDRFFAVRPEGSVSTLKIQRTERGDSAVYLCASSLMELAGRKNEQFFGPGTRLTVL.

The chain couples TRBV9 to TRBJ1-4, with a weak D call TRBD1 (6 bases). This CDR3 contains 19 residues. CDR1 is SGDLS, CDR2 YYNGEE, per germline. V dropped 4 bases and J dropped 6 bases, with 28 bases sitting between them. The CDR3 region is CASSISHGGLDTLDEKLFF. The CDR3 DNA sequence: TGTGCCAGCAGCATCTCCCACGGGGGGCTGGATACGCTGGATGAAAAACTGTTTTTT.

This rearrangement joins TRBV28 to TRBJ2-7; tentatively, D is TRBD1 (5 bases). The V gene's germline CDR1 is MDHEN and CDR2 SYDVKM. The CDR3 spans 13 residues. Between the trimmed V and J ends, which lost 4 bases and 3 bases, there was a span of 10 bases. The CDR3 loop is CASSCTGVYEQYV. The CDR3 DNA sequence: TGTGCCAGCAGTTGTACAGGCGTCTACGAGCAGTACGTC.

Worth noting for this clone: The junction shows a germline mismatch at one end, possibly a read error. This rearrangement joins TRBV5-1 to TRBJ2-1, with TRBD1 as a possible D gene (5 bases). The CDR3 length is 16 residues. The germline V gene has CDR1 SGHRS and CDR2 YFSETQ. This CDR3 is CASSFQGTSSYNEQFF. The DNA of the CDR3 is TGTGCCAGCAGCTTCCAGGGAACAAGCTCCTACAATGAGCAGTTCTTC.

The V call is TRBV24-1, the J call TRBJ2-1; 7 bases agree with TRBD2. Germline CDR1 reads KGHDR; CDR2 reads SFDVKD. The CDR3 sequence is 13 residues long. Trimming at V came to 3 bases and at J to 10 bases, leaving 5 bases not matched to a gene. CDR3 in amino acids: CATSDGPGLEQFF. As DNA, the CDR3 is TGTGCCACCAGTGATGGACCGGGACTAGAGCAGTTCTTC.

The chain carries TRBV9 and TRBJ2-6; 12 nucleotides match TRBD2. The CDR3 sequence is 18 residues long. The junction had 7 bases not matched to a gene; V was cut back by 4 bases and J by 2 bases. CDR1 and CDR2 (germline): SGDLS, YYNGEE. The CDR3 DNA sequence: TGTGCCAGCAGCCCACAACTAGCGGGAGGCACTGGGGCCAACGTCCTGACTTTC. It yields the protein CASSPQLAGGTGANVLTF.

This clone was seen more than once but under ten times. The chain has TRBV28 and TRBJ1-6; 7 positions agree with TRBD1. The CDR3 has 15 residues. Germline V gene sequence: CDR1 MDHEN, CDR2 SYDVKM. Unmatched junction bases numbered 6, after V lost 3 bases and J lost 7 bases. The CDR3 spells CASSLRGLGNSPLHF. As DNA, the CDR3 is TGTGCCAGCAGTTTGAGGGGGCTCGGCAATTCACCCCTCCACTTT.

This chain links TRBV12-3 or TRBV12-4 with TRBJ1-5; 7 nucleotides agree with TRBD1. J lost 6 bases, V lost 5 bases, and 4 bases had no gene match. This CDR3 has 13 residues. The chain's CDR3 is CASSHRGGQPQHF. CDR3 nucleotide sequence: TGTGCCAGCAGTCACAGGGGTGGTCAGCCCCAGCATTTT.

This clone was seen at least ten times. The V gene is TRBV7-9, the J gene TRBJ1-2, with 7 bases lining up with TRBD1. Per the germline V gene, CDR1 is SEHNR and CDR2 is FQNEAQ (reference sequence). Losses at the gene ends were 0 bases for V and 8 bases for J; bases not matched to a gene: 15. The CDR3 has 17 amino acids. The CDR3 coding sequence is TGTGCCAGCAGCTTAGCCTGGGACAGACTACCTATGGGAGGCTACACCTTC. Its translation is CASSLAWDRLPMGGYTF.

This clone was picked up a small number of times. A junction boundary mismatches the germline segment, possibly from a read error. The CDR3 spells CASSPLAGGPGELFF. The DNA of the CDR3 is TGTGCCAGCAGCCCACTAGCGGGAGGGCCCGGGGAGCTGTTTTTT. V gene TRBV5-1 combines with J gene TRBJ2-2, with 13 bases lining up with TRBD2. CDR1 SGHRS and CDR2 YFSETQ come from the germline V gene. CDR3 length: 15 amino acids.

This clone was seen more than once but under ten times. The gene calls are TRBV30 and TRBJ1-3; 8 bases map to TRBD1. Germline CDR1 GTSNPN, CDR2 SVGIG (reference sequence). The CDR3 is made up of 13 amino acids. With V trimmed by 2 bases and J by 9 bases, 6 bases remained unmatched. For the CDR3, the DNA is TGTGCCTGGAGTACGGGGACAGGTGGCACCATATATTTT. Encoded protein: CAWSTGTGGTIYF. Combining the CDR3 with reference TRBV30 and TRBJ1-3 gives the whole variable domain SQTIHQWPATLVQPVGSPLSLECTVEGTSNPNLYWYRQAAGRGLQLLFYSVGIGQISSEVPQNLSASRPQDRQFILSSKKLLLSDSGFYLCAWSTGTGGTIYFGEGSWLTVV.

The chain couples TRBV4-1 to TRBJ1-1; the match to TRBD1 covers 7 bases. Germline CDR1 and CDR2: MGHRA and YSYEKL. V gave up 0 bases and J gave up 6 bases; unmatched junction bases: 7. This CDR3 comprises 15 residues. CDR3 loop: CASSQDGTADAEAFF. CDR3 bases: TGCGCCAGCAGCCAAGATGGGACAGCAGACGCTGAAGCTTTCTTT.

J is TRBJ1-6 and V is TRBV4-1; D may be TRBD1 (5 bases). There are 14 residues in the CDR3. Trimming took 4 bases from V and 6 from J, leaving 10 bases between them. Germline V CDR1 and CDR2: MGHRA, YSYEKL. The CDR3 loop is CASSPHGGNSPLHF. The CDR3 DNA sequence: TGCGCCAGCAGCCCTCACGGGGGTAATTCACCCCTCCACTTT.

A word on this clone: Compared with germline, one end of the junction differs, possibly owing to a read error. V is TRBV5-1 and J is TRBJ2-5; D gene uncertain. CDR1 is SGHRS, CDR2 YFSETQ, per germline. The CDR3 is 17 residues long. The DNA for the CDR3 is TGTGCCAGCAGCGCCAAGATTGGTCCTGAGCCTCAAGAGACCCAGTACTTC. It encodes CASSAKIGPEPQETQYF.

This clone was found once. The rearrangement links TRBV15 to TRBJ1-1; D remains ambiguous. The CDR3 covers 11 residues. The V and J ends lost 7 bases and 2 bases respectively, with 5 bases between them. Per the germline V gene, CDR1 is LNHNV and CDR2 is YYDKDF (reference sequence). CDR3 in amino acids: CATTSNTEAFF. DNA of the CDR3: TGTGCCACCACCTCTAACACTGAAGCTTTCTTT.

This rearrangement joins TRBV11-3 to TRBJ2-2, with 10 bases aligning to TRBD2. The V segment lost 1 base and the J segment 7 bases; nucleotides outside the gene matches: 6. This CDR3 contains 16 residues. Per germline, CDR1 SGHNT and CDR2 YENEEA. CDR3 amino acids: CASSLVLAGAVGELFF. CDR3 DNA: TGTGCCAGCAGCTTAGTTCTAGCGGGAGCGGTCGGGGAGCTGTTTTTT.

This clone was recorded a few times. This chain's CDR3 is CASSEGDRGVNEKLFF. CDR3 sequence (DNA): TGCGCCAGCAGCGAAGGGGACAGGGGGGTAAATGAAAAACTGTTTTTT. The J gene is TRBJ1-4, the V gene TRBV4-1; 11 bases map to TRBD1. The CDR3 spans 16 residues. The junction had 7 bases not matched to a gene; V was cut back by 5 bases and J by 5 bases. Per the germline V gene, CDR1 is MGHRA and CDR2 is YSYEKL.

This rearrangement joins TRBV3-1 (or the pseudogene TRBV3-2) to TRBJ1-1; D ambiguous. With 3 bases removed from V and 5 bases from J, the gap between germline ends came to 16 bases. Germline-derived CDR1 and CDR2 are LGHDT and YNNKEL (reference sequence). This CDR3 is built from 15 residues. The CDR3: CASSQLRRLGTEAFF. DNA of the CDR3: TGTGCCAGCAGCCAGTTGAGGCGTCTGGGTACTGAAGCTTTCTTT.

The chain uses TRBV5-6 and TRBJ2-7, with D perhaps matching TRBD1 (5 bases). V lost 3 bases to trimming and J lost 3 bases, with 13 bases between them. The CDR3 consists of 14 residues. The germline V gene has CDR1 SGHDT and CDR2 YYEEEE. The CDR3 here is CASSWGTDGYEQYV. The CDR3 nucleotides are TGTGCCAGCAGCTGGGGCACTGACGGCTACGAGCAGTACGTC.

The rearrangement joins TRBV29-1 to TRBJ2-3, with D possibly matching TRBD2 (5 bases). The V gene's germline CDR1 is SQVTM and CDR2 ANQGSEA. The V end lost 3 bases, the J end lost 0 bases, and 16 bases lay between the germline ends. This CDR3 region has 16 residues. CDR3 sequence reads: CSVDPGNPSSTDTQYF. The CDR3 DNA reads TGCAGCGTTGACCCCGGGAACCCTTCTAGCACAGATACGCAGTATTTT.

This clone occurred a few times. The chain couples TRBV28 to TRBJ1-2, with a weak D call TRBD1 (6 bases). This CDR3 region has 14 residues. V gave up 4 bases and J gave up 8 bases, with 17 bases separating them. CDR1 MDHEN and CDR2 SYDVKM come from the germline V gene. The CDR3 spells CASSYFEGVAGYTF. The CDR3 nucleotides read TGTGCCAGCAGTTATTTTGAGGGGGTGGCGGGCTACACCTTC.

The V gene is TRBV6-2 or TRBV6-3, the J gene TRBJ2-1; 13 bases are shared with TRBD2. The CDR3 extends over 17 amino acids. The V gene's germline CDR1 is MNHEY and CDR2 SVGEGT. V lost 4 bases, J lost 4 bases, and 7 bases stayed unmatched. CDR3 in DNA: TGTGCCAGCAGTTCACGGACTAGCGGGGGAGATTACAATGAGCAGTTCTTC. Its translation is CASSSRTSGGDYNEQFF.